Listed here are 28 T cell receptor beta chains from one sample, sequenced in a study of blood T cell repertoires in COVID-19. Sequenced by immunoSEQ multiplex PCR; TCRdb stores in-frame clones only, minus some. The profile shows about 140,000 clones, around nine tenths of them singletons. Specimen: peripheral blood. All receptors derive from a human donor in a cohort sampled during active COVID-19.

This rearrangement joins TRBV6-4 to TRBJ1-1; maybe TRBD1 (6 bases). V was cut by 7 bases and J by 2 bases, with 20 bases left in between. The CDR3 length is 16 residues. Germline loops: CDR1 MRHNA, CDR2 SNTAGT. The chain's CDR3 is CASNFSVGQQNTEAFF. In DNA, the CDR3 is TGTGCCAGCAATTTCTCGGTCGGACAGCAAAACACTGAAGCTTTCTTT.

The chain uses TRBV2 and TRBJ2-7; 11 bases line up with TRBD2. Germline CDR1 reads SNHLY; CDR2 reads FYNNEI. The CDR3 length is 15 residues. Losses at the gene ends were 5 bases for V and 3 bases for J; bases not matched to a gene: 6. For the CDR3, the DNA is TGTGCCAGCAGTAATGGACTAGCGGGCATCTACGAGCAGTACTTC. It is translated as CASSNGLAGIYEQYF.

The chain is built from TRBV11-2 and TRBJ2-7; 8 bases agree with TRBD1. CDR1 and CDR2 from the germline V gene are SGHAT and FQNNGV. V lost 5 bases, J lost 2 bases, and 5 bases stayed unmatched. The CDR3 is 14 amino acids. The CDR3 here is CASSAGTGPYEQYF. As DNA, the CDR3 is TGTGCCAGCAGCGCCGGGACAGGACCCTACGAGCAGTACTTC.

V usage is TRBV4-2 and J usage is TRBJ2-5, with D perhaps TRBD2 (5 bases). CDR1 LGHNA and CDR2 YNFKEQ come from the germline V gene. The V end lost 0 bases, the J end lost 5 bases, and 22 bases lay between the germline ends. The CDR3 covers 18 residues. CDR3 nucleotides: TGTGCCAGCAGCCAAGATGGTCTTATGTCGGGGTTCGGGGAGACCCAGTACTTC. Its protein is CASSQDGLMSGFGETQYF.

The chain couples TRBV11-2 to TRBJ2-7; D gene unclear. V shed 1 base and J shed 2 bases, with 9 bases lying between them. The CDR3 covers 14 residues. CDR1 is SGHAT, CDR2 FQNNGV, per germline. The CDR3 region is CASSLVVTPYEQYF. For the CDR3, the DNA is TGTGCCAGCAGCTTAGTGGTGACTCCCTACGAGCAGTACTTC.

The V call is TRBV28, the J call TRBJ2-4; 8 nucleotides agree with TRBD1. The trim removed 5 bases at V and 3 bases at J, leaving 6 bases unmatched. The germline gives CDR1 MDHEN, CDR2 SYDVKM. The CDR3 has 15 residues. CDR3 residues: CASSEDRGGKNIQYF. The CDR3, as DNA: TGTGCCAGCAGTGAAGACAGGGGCGGCAAAAACATTCAGTACTTC.

This rearrangement joins TRBV11-2 to TRBJ1-6; 7 nucleotides match TRBD1. With 1 base clipped from V and 6 bases from J, the junction kept 0 bases outside the gene matches. The CDR3 runs to 14 residues. Germline CDR1 reads SGHAT; CDR2 reads FQNNGV. CDR3 residues: CASSLGQGNSPLHF. The CDR3 DNA reads as TGTGCCAGCAGCTTAGGACAGGGTAATTCACCCCTCCACTTT.

The chain is built from TRBV7-3 and TRBJ2-5, with D maybe TRBD1 (6 bases). This CDR3 is built from 16 residues. Germline V gives CDR1 SGHTA, CDR2 FQGTGA. The germline V and J ends were trimmed by 5 bases and 4 bases, with 20 bases remaining between them. This CDR3 reads CASSPPLGAGTETQYF. DNA of the CDR3: TGTGCCAGCAGCCCTCCCTTGGGGGCAGGGACAGAGACCCAGTACTTC.

The chain uses TRBV7-2 and TRBJ1-2, with D unresolved. CDR3 length: 12 residues. The germline V gene encodes CDR1 SGHTA and CDR2 FQGNSA. Trimming pared 1 base from V and 7 bases from J, leaving 7 bases between. Here the CDR3 DNA reads TGTGCCAGCAGCTTAGGGCAACCTGGCTACACCTTC. Its protein is CASSLGQPGYTF.

The chain combines TRBV9 with TRBJ2-7; 7 bases match TRBD1. In germline, CDR1 is SGDLS, CDR2 YYNGEE. The CDR3 is made up of 13 amino acids. J was trimmed by 3 bases and V by 3 bases; bases with no gene match: 3. This chain's CDR3 is CASSERQGYEQYF. CDR3 DNA sequence: TGTGCCAGCAGCGAGCGACAGGGCTACGAGCAGTACTTC.

The chain carries TRBV30 and TRBJ1-2, with 8 bases matching TRBD1. J gave up 4 bases and V 5 bases, and 3 bases lay outside the gene matches. The CDR3 sequence is 12 residues long. The germline gives CDR1 GTSNPN, CDR2 SVGIG (reference sequence). This CDR3 reads CAWGTGGYGYTF. The CDR3 nucleotides read TGTGCCTGGGGGACAGGTGGCTATGGCTACACCTTC.

In this sample, this clone turned up many times. The CDR3 loop reads CASSVADEQFF. The CDR3 nucleotides read TGTGCCAGCAGCGTAGCAGATGAGCAGTTCTTC. The rearrangement uses TRBV9 and TRBJ2-1; D is undetermined. The CDR3 runs 11 residues. Trimming pared 0 bases from V and 8 bases from J, leaving 3 bases between. Germline V gene lookup returns CDR1 SGDLS and CDR2 YYNGEE.

The gene calls are TRBV2 and TRBJ1-4; TRBD1 aligns across 10 bases. Trimming at V came to 5 bases and at J to 4 bases, leaving 7 bases not matched to a gene. CDR1 is SNHLY, CDR2 FYNNEI, per germline. The CDR3 totals 16 residues. DNA of the CDR3: TGTGCCAGCAGTTACGGACAGGGGGGATATAATGAAAAACTGTTTTTT. Protein product: CASSYGQGGYNEKLFF.

Worth noting for this clone: A much larger clone differs from this one at a single base, so this may be a read error. The chain has TRBV28 and TRBJ1-2, with 7 nucleotides matching TRBD1. The CDR3 totals 15 residues. CDR1 and CDR2 from the germline V gene are MDHEN and SYDVKM. The CDR3 nucleotides are TGTGCCAGCAGTTTTAGTAGACAGGGCAACTATAGCTACACCTTC. Protein product: CASSFSRQGNYSYTF.

The V call is TRBV15, the J call TRBJ1-4; D is possibly TRBD1 (5 bases). CDR1 and CDR2 from the germline V gene are LNHNV and YYDKDF (reference sequence). The V end was cut by 0 bases, the J end by 0 bases, with 11 bases between. The CDR3 contains 17 residues. The CDR3: CATSRDRLGATNEKLFF. CDR3 DNA sequence: TGTGCCACCAGCAGAGACAGGCTAGGGGCAACTAATGAAAAACTGTTTTTT.

The V and J genes are TRBV28 and TRBJ2-7; 8 bases fit TRBD1. The CDR3 length is 15 residues. Germline V lookup: CDR1 MDHEN, CDR2 SYDVKM. Losses at the gene ends were 4 bases for V and 0 bases for J; bases not matched to a gene: 5. The CDR3 protein is CASSSGTGDSYEQYF. The CDR3 bases are TGTGCCAGCAGTTCCGGGACAGGCGACTCCTACGAGCAGTACTTC.

The chain couples TRBV28 to TRBJ1-2; unclear D gene. The germline V and J ends were trimmed by 4 bases and 4 bases, with 13 bases remaining between them. This CDR3 has 14 amino acids. Germline loops: CDR1 MDHEN, CDR2 SYDVKM. The CDR3 DNA reads TGTGCCAGCAGTTCCGACACAAACCGCTATGGCTACACCTTC. Protein product: CASSSDTNRYGYTF.

The gene calls are TRBV4-2 and TRBJ2-2; no clear D. Trimming pared 4 bases from V and 6 bases from J, leaving 6 bases between. This CDR3 contains 12 residues. CDR1 is LGHNA and CDR2 is YNFKEQ in the germline V gene. CDR3 sequence reads: CASSPSSGELFF. DNA of the CDR3: TGTGCCAGCAGCCCTAGTTCCGGGGAGCTGTTTTTT.

The V gene is TRBV3-1 (or the pseudogene TRBV3-2), the J gene TRBJ2-1, with 9 bases matching TRBD2. CDR1 is LGHDT, CDR2 YNNKEL, per germline (reference sequence). The CDR3 spans 17 residues. The J segment lost 1 base and the V segment lost 0 bases, leaving 4 bases of the junction unmatched. CDR3 in DNA: TGTGCCAGCAGCCAAGAGGAGCTAGCGGGGTCCTACAATGAGCAGTTCTTC. Protein sequence: CASSQEELAGSYNEQFF.

A few counts support this clone. The chain combines TRBV11-2 with TRBJ2-1, with TRBD2 matching over 12 bases. The CDR3 spans 16 residues. CDR1 and CDR2 from the germline V gene are SGHAT and FQNNGV. The V gene end was trimmed by 4 bases and the J gene end by 4 bases; junction bases not matched to a gene: 5. The CDR3 protein is CASSSLAGGQYNEQFF. CDR3 bases: TGTGCCAGCAGCTCGCTAGCGGGGGGGCAATACAATGAGCAGTTCTTC.

This chain joins TRBV11-2 and TRBJ2-2, with 7 bases that match TRBD2. Germline CDR1 is SGHAT and CDR2 is FQNNGV. There are 16 residues in the CDR3. Trimming removed 4 bases from V and 2 bases from J; junction bases left unmatched: 7. CDR3 DNA: TGTGCCAGCAGCTCTAGCGGCGGGGTTAACACCGGGGAGCTGTTTTTT. Its protein is CASSSSGGVNTGELFF.

This sequence joins TRBV6-1 and TRBJ2-7, with D unclear. This CDR3 has 15 amino acids. V lost 1 base to trimming and J lost 0 bases, with 10 bases between them. The germline V gene has CDR1 MNHNS and CDR2 SASEGT. CDR3 bases: TGTGCCAGCAGTGAAGTTTCGCAGAACTCCTACGAGCAGTACTTC. Translated, it gives CASSEVSQNSYEQYF.

This rearrangement joins TRBV23-1 to TRBJ2-3, with unresolved D. TRBV23-1 counts as an open reading frame of uncertain function. V lost 0 bases to trimming and J lost 4 bases, with 26 bases between them. The CDR3 runs to 20 residues. The DNA of the CDR3 is TGCGCCAGCAGTCAATCATCTAAAGGCCCCGGCGGTCCACTGGCAGATACGCAGTATTTT. It specifies CASSQSSKGPGGPLADTQYF.

J is TRBJ2-5 and V is TRBV7-9, with 10 positions matching TRBD2. V shed 6 bases, J shed 4 bases, and the junction held 14 bases outside the gene matches. Germline CDR1 SEHNR, CDR2 FQNEAQ (reference sequence). The CDR3 has 17 amino acids. CDR3 nucleotides: TGTGCCAGCAGAACCGGGACTAGCGCTAAAGGGAGAGAGACCCAGTACTTC. It encodes CASRTGTSAKGRETQYF.

This sequence joins TRBV3-1 (or the pseudogene TRBV3-2) and TRBJ2-7, with 10 bases aligning to TRBD2. Germline CDR1 LGHDT, CDR2 YNNKEL (reference sequence). This CDR3 has 15 amino acids. J gave up 4 bases and V 3 bases, and 6 bases lay outside the gene matches. DNA for the CDR3: TGTGCCAGCAGCCACCCAGCGGGGGGGCCTTACGAGCAGTACTTC. Translated, it gives CASSHPAGGPYEQYF.

This rearrangement joins TRBV7-2 to TRBJ2-3; 13 nucleotides agree with TRBD2. The CDR3 covers 17 residues. Per the germline V gene, CDR1 is SGHTA and CDR2 is FQGNSA. Trimming at V came to 3 bases and at J to 2 bases, leaving 5 bases not matched to a gene. CDR3 protein: CASSFRLAGGNTDTQYF. The CDR3 region has the DNA TGTGCCAGCAGCTTTCGACTAGCGGGAGGAAACACAGATACGCAGTATTTT.

This clone came up once. The chain uses TRBV2 and TRBJ2-7; TRBD2 aligns across 7 bases. The CDR3 is 14 amino acids. Trimming at V came to 10 bases and at J to 2 bases, leaving 11 bases not matched to a gene. The germline V gene has CDR1 SNHLY and CDR2 FYNNEI. For the CDR3, the DNA is TGTGCCAACGGTGGGGGGGTCAAACCCTACGAGCAGTACTTC. Its protein is CANGGGVKPYEQYF.

The J gene is TRBJ1-2, the V gene TRBV28, with 11 bases aligning to TRBD1. This CDR3 is built from 14 residues. The V gene's germline CDR1 is MDHEN and CDR2 SYDVKM. Trimming removed 11 bases from V and 8 bases from J; junction bases left unmatched: 13. The CDR3 sequence: CACFRDRGLRGYTF. In nucleotides, the CDR3 is TGTGCCTGTTTCCGGGACAGGGGGTTAAGGGGCTACACCTTC.